This TCR beta chain was sequenced for a study of radiation and T cells in renal cell carcinoma (dated by TCRdb to 2020 to 2022). Some background on the complete study: The samples were drawn from a clinical trial, where primary renal cell carcinomas were treated with 15 Gy of stereotactic body radiation therapy and then removed by nephrectomy 4 weeks afterward. A total of 4,016,671 unique CDR3 nucleotide sequences, encoding roughly 2.7 million unique CDR3 amino acid sequences, were found across all 50 or so samples. TCR beta sequencing covered approximately 50 samples in total, comprising 25 or so tumors and approximately 27 peripheral blood samples.

The meaning of the sample's time point label: blood 2 weeks post-SBRT. Read against the paper, the sample's treatment or condition label means: 15 Gy SBRT to primary tumor, nephrectomy 4 weeks later. To follow tumor-enriched clonotypes, serial peripheral blood was collected from radiation-treated patients at baseline and at 2 weeks and 4 weeks after SBRT. Every patient's renal cell carcinoma showed clear cell pathology. The QIAamp DNA Blood Mini Kit (Qiagen) was used to prepare genomic DNA for TCR sequencing. The analyses included only samples that passed all quality control checks. V is pruned by 3 bases and J by 2 bases, leaving 7 bases of the junction without a gene match. From its cysteine to its phenylalanine, the CDR3 spans 16 amino acids. Only the CDR3 part of the read is kept: 48 bases, read in frame from the first base. CDR1 MDHEN and CDR2 SYDVKM are derived from the germline V gene. Concerning this clone itself: The target of this receptor is not known. Base quality data are lacking; no much larger clone is found one base away.

The investigation overall reported the following: In blood, the top tumor clonotypes increased between baseline and 2 weeks post-radiation and then shrank by 4 weeks, which suggests that tumor-resident clones expanded only transiently. The single-armed trial design could not address effects of radiation dose or scheduling on the TCR repertoire. Dynamics of the blood repertoire were not tracked past 4 weeks after treatment. Because pretreatment tumor biopsies were not available, the study could not determine whether clonotypes were already present within the tumor at baseline.

TCR beta libraries were generated from genomic DNA with the immunoSEQ kit, following the manufacturer's recommendations. For library preparation, a first multiplex PCR was performed with proprietary primers, followed by a second PCR in which unique barcodes were added, and bead cleanups were performed after each round. A kit-provided positive control reaction and a negative control reaction were included in every sample batch. The final libraries were assessed on an Agilent 4200 TapeStation D1000 ScreenTape, pooled by volume, and quantified by qPCR. An Illumina NextSeq500 fitted with a MidOutput 150-cycle cartridge performed the sequencing, running 156 Read1 cycles and 15 Index1 cycles with the kit's custom primers. The pooled library was loaded at approximately 0.98 pM with about 20% PhiX control spiked in. As for the authors' bioinformatics: Vendor-processed data were analyzed in R, with a clonotype defined as all T cells sharing the same CDR3 nucleotide sequence. In the clone abundance analyses, frequencies in each sample were normalized to that sample's 10,000 most abundant clones. Public T cell clones, which averaged fewer than five per sample, were removed prior to analysis. A difference in abundance of at least 32-fold between compartments was used to define tumor-enriched and baseline blood-enriched clonotypes. Clonotypes expanded or contracted between blood time points were identified with a beta-binomial differential abundance model. Tumor-blood repertoire similarity was measured with the Baroni-Urbani and Buser coefficient, and group comparisons used two-tailed Wilcoxon tests in R. As stored in TCRdb, this immuneACCESS dataset retains in-frame rearrangements with V and J assigned. A fraction of the clones does not appear; measured against another copy, unresolved V genes explain less than half of the discrepancy, and the remainder lacks a known reason. D and trimming come from the DNA, and the V and J calls and clone size come from that table. The sample table shows some 70,000 clones, and around 80% are seen once. Of the sample, about 6% is held by the ten largest clones.

Sequenced here: blood, sampled from a patient whose treatment included radiotherapy and nephrectomy. The V and J segments used are TRBV28 and TRBJ1-5; 7 of the junction bases match TRBD1. The TCR sequence derives from a man aged 60-69 years with renal cell carcinoma. The DNA sequence reads TGTGCCAGCAGTTTTCACAGGGGCGGCGGCAATCAGCCCCAGCATTTT. Its amino acids are CASSFHRGGGNQPQHF.